One sample yielded the 3 T cell receptor beta chains listed below, sequenced in a study of shared clonotypes between healthy human individuals. TCRdb's table, derived via immunoSEQ multiplex PCR, lists solely in-frame clones and lacks some. The sample records fewer than 3 million clones, about 90% being singletons. Sequenced input: naive CD4+ T cells from PBMCs. As to subset: CD45RA+ positively selected. The receptors shown here come from a man in his late teens or twenties in good health. Some clones in this sample may be carry-over from other donors' samples.

The genes are TRBV29-1 and TRBJ1-1; D is unclear. Germline CDR1 SQVTM, CDR2 ANQGSEA. Deletions cut 5 bases from V and 5 bases from J, with 18 bases between. This CDR3 region has 14 residues. The CDR3 sequence: CSVSSSQFGTEAFF. The CDR3 nucleotides are TGCAGCGTTTCCTCGTCCCAGTTCGGTACTGAAGCTTTCTTT.

The V call is TRBV7-3, the J call TRBJ2-1; tentatively, D is TRBD2 (5 bases). CDR3 length equals 15 residues. The V gene's germline CDR1 is SGHTA and CDR2 FQGTGA. V lost 5 bases and J lost 0, with 11 bases in between. CDR3 in amino acids: CASSTSPGSYNEQFF. DNA of the CDR3: TGTGCCAGCAGCACTAGTCCTGGCTCCTACAATGAGCAGTTCTTC.

The chain links TRBV5-1 to TRBJ2-4; 7 bases match TRBD1. The CDR3 length is 17 residues. The trim removed 5 bases at V and 1 base at J, leaving 12 bases unmatched. Germline CDR1 reads SGHRS; CDR2 reads YFSETQ. CDR3 region: CASRAGGDVWAKNIQYF. The CDR3, as DNA: TGCGCCAGCAGGGCAGGGGGTGACGTCTGGGCCAAAAACATTCAGTACTTC.